The T cell receptor (beta chain) described here comes from a study of T cell repertoires in cytomegalovirus infection. The wider study: The public TCR beta signatures pointed to both CMV infection and matching HLA type. Whole-study results and caveats: Dominant in the ex vivo response were TCR beta clonotypes restricted by HLA-C and specific for CMV. Summed frequency of shared TCR beta families picked out CMV carriers who also had the relevant HLA.

This clonotype was recorded at least ten times. Antigen unknown. TCRdb analysed the reads with MiXCR anew, one entry per CDR3 protein. The table lists about 110,000 distinct CDR3 sequences, around 9.1% of them singletons. CDR3 size: 15 residues. Germline V CDR1 and CDR2: MNHNS, SASEGT. Trimming stripped 5 bases from V and 7 bases from J, with 18 bases between. This rearrangement joins TRBV6-1 to TRBJ2-4; D tentatively reads TRBD1 or TRBD2 (5 bases each). Source material: PBMCs, sequenced either directly or after in vitro stimulation (not recorded which). The receptor's source is a human donor in good health (CMV status not recorded). Some clones in this sample may be carry-over from other donors' samples. The CDR3 is CASSPQEGPGNIQYF. CDR3 coding DNA: TGTGCCAGCAGTCCCCAAGAGGGACCGGGGAACATTCAGTACTTC.